This T cell receptor beta chain was sequenced during a study of T cells after yellow fever vaccination (dated by TCRdb to the late 2010s). For the study in its entirety: The SMART-Seq v4 Ultra Low Input RNA kit was used to prepare libraries from fractions with low cell numbers. To track T-cell clones before and after primary and booster YFV17D yellow fever vaccination, bulk TCR alpha and beta repertoires were sequenced longitudinally. Bulk PBMC replicates and cell subsets were isolated from blood drawn at multiple timepoints before and after both primary and secondary immunization. Two healthy male donors, one aged 18 to 30 and one aged 30 to 40 years, made up the cohort. Broader findings and caveats from the paper: Only two donors were included in the study, so the extent to which the findings can be generalized is limited. After the booster, most of the clones that had expanded following primary vaccination were detected again (approximately 96% of CD4 and around nine tenths of CD8), which suggests that memory was broadly maintained. A small share of clonotypes was detected in both CD4 and CD8 compartments, with the overlap likely arising from convergent recombination. Computational filtering was required because FACS-sorted repertoires could contain abundant contaminating clonotypes from the bulk population. The secondary T-cell response was weaker than the primary response but faster, peaking on day 5 instead of day 15.

TCR cDNA was synthesized by 5'RACE template switching, through which a universal primer site and unique molecular identifiers were introduced. cDNA synthesis was primed from both the TCR alpha and TCR beta constant segments. Two PCR steps were used to amplify libraries, with sample barcodes and sequencing adapters being added in the second step. Sequencing of libraries was done on Illumina HiSeq 2500 (2x100 bp) or NovaSeq (2x150 bp). As for the original processing: Reads were demultiplexed and collapsed into UMI consensus sequences with MIGEC, and V(D)J alignment was performed with MiXCR. Vaccine-responding clonotypes were defined with edgeR using replicate PBMC samples, requiring FDR below 0.01 and a log2 fold change above 5 up to day 15. Each bulk clonotype was labeled CD4 or CD8 based on which sequenced repertoire, CD4 or CD8, contained the clonotype at higher abundance. TCRdb passed the public sequencing reads through fastp at Q25 and MiXCR, retaining productive beta sequences. CDR3 protein sequences are deduplicated, and each keeps its most common genes and DNA. The V and J calls come from TCRdb's annotation, not from the publication. The sample yields around 72,000 distinct CDR3 sequences; more than 5.5% were counted once. The ten largest clones take up roughly 28% of the sample.

Trimming at the junction amounts to 7 bases on V and 6 bases on J, and the germline ends lie 28 bases apart. CDR1 SGHRS and CDR2 YFSETQ are derived from the germline V gene. The CDR3, cysteine through phenylalanine, is 17 amino acids long. The read is trimmed to its CDR3 DNA, 51 bases read in frame from base 1. Read against the paper, the sample's treatment or condition label means: live attenuated yellow fever vaccine strain. PBMCs were isolated from peripheral blood using a standard Ficoll-Paque protocol. Dynabeads CD4 and CD8 positive selection kits were used to isolate the CD4 and CD8 T-cell fractions. RNA was extracted with TriZol from bulk PBMCs, CD4 and CD8 fractions, and dextramer-positive and dextramer-negative fractions. This clonotype was seen at least ten times. No antigen is known for it. The input lacks base qualities; no much larger clone sits a single base away.

The chain is encoded by TRBV5-1 joined to TRBJ1-2, with the D gene not clear enough to name. This specimen consisted of CD8+ T cells sorted from PBMCs, obtained around 10 days after the first yellow fever vaccination. This sequence was found in a young man who received the YFV17D yellow fever vaccine. DNA sequence: TGCGCCAGCCGCCGAGAGGGCGTTGAAAGACACGCGAATGGCTACACCTTC. It is translated as CASRREGVERHANGYTF. Beyond the CDR3, the reference TRBV5-1 and TRBJ1-2 genes provide the residues; the full variable domain reads: KAGVTQTPRYLIKTRGQQVTLSCSPISGHRSVSWYQQTPGQGLQFLFEYFSETQRNKGNFPGRFSGRQFSNSRSEMNVSTLELGDSALYLCASRREGVERHANGYTFGSGTRLTVV.